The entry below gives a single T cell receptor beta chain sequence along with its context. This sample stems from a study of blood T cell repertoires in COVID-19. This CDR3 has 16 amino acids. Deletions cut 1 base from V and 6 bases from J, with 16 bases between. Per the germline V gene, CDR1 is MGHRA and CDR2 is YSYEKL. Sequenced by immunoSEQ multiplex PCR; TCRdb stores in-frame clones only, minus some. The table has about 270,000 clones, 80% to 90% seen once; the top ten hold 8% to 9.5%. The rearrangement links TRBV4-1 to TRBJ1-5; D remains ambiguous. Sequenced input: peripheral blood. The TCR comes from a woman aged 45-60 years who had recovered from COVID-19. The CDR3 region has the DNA TGCGCCAGCAGCCAAGGGCTCTCCCCCCGGGGTCAGCCCCAGCATTTT. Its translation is CASSQGLSPRGQPQHF.